This T cell receptor beta chain was captured by sequencing in a study of regulatory T cells in long-lasting Graves disease. This clonotype was detected only a few times. Its antigen is as yet unknown. Indicated time point: newly diagnosed GD, antithyroid drugs for less than 3 months. PBMC-extracted RNA yielded the TCR library. For TCR beta, libraries came from iRepertoire HTBI primers and Arm-PCR of CDR3 regions. TCRdb used MiXCR to reprocess the multiplex PCR reads, holding one entry per CDR3 protein. The sample includes fewer than 550,000 distinct CDR3 sequences, about 15% of them seen just once. Points from the study as a whole: Sample size was small, which may have lowered accuracy.

The V gene's germline CDR1 is MNHEY and CDR2 SVGEGT. The length of the CDR3 is 18 residues. V dropped 0 bases and J dropped 0 bases, with 16 bases sitting between them. This sample was shared with a second study, whose subject was T cells in Graves' hyperthyroidism and ophthalmopathy. That paper states: Uncontrolled infection, other autoimmune disease, pregnancy or lactation excluded patients.

This receptor was identified in a woman between 18 and 29 years old with Graves disease. The V call is TRBV6-2 or TRBV6-3, the J call TRBJ2-3, with D perhaps TRBD2 (7 bases). The sample here was peripheral blood mononuclear cells (PBMCs), taken at new diagnosis, from a patient treated with antithyroid drugs. The CDR3 coding sequence is TGTGCCAGCAGTTACTCGGCTAACAGGGAGGGAAGCACAGATACGCAGTATTTT. Translated, it gives CASSYSANREGSTDTQYF.